Presented here are 12 T cell receptor beta chains from one specimen sequenced in a study of blood T cell repertoires in COVID-19. The repertoire was sequenced with immunoSEQ multiplex PCR; TCRdb's copy has only in-frame clones and lacks some. The profile shows more than 40,000 clones, about 87% of them singletons. Sequencing was performed on peripheral blood. The source of these receptors is a man aged 80 or over with acute or convalescent COVID-19.

V is TRBV6-5 and J is TRBJ1-5; D unclear. Trimming shortened V by 5 bases and J by 2 bases, and 13 bases separated the two germline ends. CDR3 length: 15 residues. The germline V gene has CDR1 MNHEY and CDR2 SVGAGI. This chain's CDR3 is CASSLISGGNQPQHF. CDR3 in DNA: TGTGCCAGCAGTCTGATTAGTGGAGGCAATCAGCCCCAGCATTTT.

The V gene is TRBV9, the J gene TRBJ2-7; D is possibly TRBD2 (6 bases). The CDR3 is 15 amino acids. V gave up 4 bases and J gave up 2 bases, with 16 bases separating them. Germline V gene data show CDR1 as SGDLS and CDR2 as YYNGEE. The CDR3 sequence is CASSPRDFTAYEQYF. CDR3 bases: TGTGCCAGCAGCCCTCGGGACTTTACCGCCTACGAGCAGTACTTC.

The chain is built from TRBV11-3 and TRBJ2-2; unclear D gene. CDR1 SGHNT and CDR2 YENEEA come from the germline V gene. Trimming took 5 bases from V and 7 from J, leaving 11 bases between them. This CDR3 is built from 13 residues. In DNA, the CDR3 is TGTGCCAGCAGCCCCGGGTACCGCGGGGAGCTGTTTTTT. Its protein is CASSPGYRGELFF.

The J gene is TRBJ2-1, the V gene TRBV6-5; D gene ambiguous. The ends were cut back, 6 bases at V and 1 base at J, with 7 bases in the middle. This CDR3 spans 13 amino acids. Germline CDR1 MNHEY, CDR2 SVGAGI. CDR3 coding DNA: TGTGCCAGCAGGTCAGTATCCTACAATGAGCAGTTCTTC. This encodes CASRSVSYNEQFF.

This sequence joins TRBV5-6 and TRBJ2-2; the match to TRBD1 covers 10 bases. This CDR3 is built from 15 residues. V lost 1 base to trimming and J lost 6 bases; unmatched junction nucleotides: 3. The germline V gene has CDR1 SGHDT and CDR2 YYEEEE. CDR3 sequence reads: CASSLLGQGAGELFF. In nucleotides, the CDR3 is TGTGCCAGCAGCTTGCTCGGACAGGGGGCCGGGGAGCTGTTTTTT.

The chain combines TRBV6-1 with TRBJ2-7, with D perhaps matching TRBD2 (5 bases). Trimming stripped 0 bases from V and 2 bases from J, with 14 bases between. The CDR3 covers 16 residues. Per germline, CDR1 MNHNS and CDR2 SASEGT. The CDR3 loop reads CASSEARALAAYEQYF. DNA of the CDR3: TGTGCCAGCAGTGAAGCGCGGGCTCTTGCAGCCTACGAGCAGTACTTC.

The chain uses TRBV27 and TRBJ1-5; D possibly corresponds to TRBD1 (6 bases). Germline-derived CDR1 and CDR2 are MNHEY and SMNVEV (reference sequence). The CDR3 is 15 amino acids. V gave up 7 bases and J gave up 3 bases, with 16 bases separating them. The CDR3 is CASTLTGLANQPQHF. The CDR3 DNA reads TGTGCCAGCACCTTAACAGGGCTCGCCAATCAGCCCCAGCATTTT.

The chain combines TRBV28 with TRBJ2-7, with D hard to call. V was trimmed by 9 bases and J by 0 bases, leaving 9 bases between them. Germline values: CDR1 MDHEN, CDR2 SYDVKM. This CDR3 has 12 amino acids. CDR3 sequence reads: CASAYNSYEQYF. The DNA for the CDR3 is TGTGCCAGTGCCTATAACTCCTACGAGCAGTACTTC.

V and J are TRBV15 and TRBJ1-3; D is unresolved. The CDR3 is made up of 13 amino acids. The germline V and J ends were trimmed by 4 bases and 5 bases, with 9 bases remaining between them. Germline CDR1 is LNHNV and CDR2 is YYDKDF (reference sequence). The chain's CDR3 is CATSTLNRNTIYF. Written as DNA, the CDR3 is TGTGCCACCAGCACTCTAAATAGAAACACCATATATTTT.

The rearrangement joins TRBV7-9 to TRBJ2-7; D unresolved. V was clipped by 5 bases and J by 3 bases, with 5 bases between them. The CDR3 has 11 amino acids. In germline, CDR1 is SEHNR, CDR2 FQNEAQ (reference sequence). CDR3 bases: TGTGCCAGCAGCGAGCGCTACGAGCAGTACTTC. It is translated as CASSERYEQYF.

The chain uses TRBV7-9 and TRBJ2-7; the D gene is possibly TRBD2 (7 bases). The CDR3 length is 15 residues. Between the trimmed V and J ends, which lost 6 bases and 3 bases, there was a span of 18 bases. The germline V gene has CDR1 SEHNR and CDR2 FQNEAQ (reference sequence). The CDR3 nucleotides are TGTGCCAGCAGTAATAAAGGGGGACTAAGCTACGAGCAGTACTTC. Protein sequence: CASSNKGGLSYEQYF.

In its sample, this clone was seen once. The chain couples TRBV4-1 to TRBJ1-4, with D unclear. The germline V gene has CDR1 MGHRA and CDR2 YSYEKL. Trimming stripped 2 bases from V and 3 bases from J, with 4 bases between. The CDR3 extends over 13 amino acids. Here the CDR3 reads CASSQLPNEKLFF. The CDR3 nucleotides are TGCGCCAGCAGCCAACTTCCTAATGAAAAACTGTTTTTT.